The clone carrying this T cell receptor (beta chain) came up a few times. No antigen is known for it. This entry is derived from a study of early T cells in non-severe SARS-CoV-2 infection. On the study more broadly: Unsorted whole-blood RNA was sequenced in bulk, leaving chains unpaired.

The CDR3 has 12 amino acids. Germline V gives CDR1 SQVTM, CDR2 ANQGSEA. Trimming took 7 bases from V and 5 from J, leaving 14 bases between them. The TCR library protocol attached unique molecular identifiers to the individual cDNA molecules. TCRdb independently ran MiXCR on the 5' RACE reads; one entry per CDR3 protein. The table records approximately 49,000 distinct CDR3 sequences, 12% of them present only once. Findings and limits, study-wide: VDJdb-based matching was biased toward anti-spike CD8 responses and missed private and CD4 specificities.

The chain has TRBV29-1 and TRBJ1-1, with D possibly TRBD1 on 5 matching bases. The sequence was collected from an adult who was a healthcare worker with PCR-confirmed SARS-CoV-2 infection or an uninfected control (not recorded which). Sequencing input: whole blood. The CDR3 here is CSADPGGTEAFF. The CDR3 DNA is TGCAGCGCCGACCCTGGGGGGACTGAAGCTTTCTTT.